This TCR beta chain was captured by sequencing in a study of cytomegalovirus exposure and HLA in healthy donors. Germline loops: CDR1 SGHTA, CDR2 FQGNSA. The V gene lost 5 bases and the J gene lost 2 bases, with 13 bases spanning the gap. CDR3 length: 15 amino acids. It was with 60 Vbeta and 13 Jbeta primers that the PCR ran. Sequencing was performed with immunoSEQ multiplex PCR; in TCRdb, only in-frame clones are kept and a portion is missing. Here the sample spans some 190,000 clones, around nine tenths being singletons. This chain uses TRBV7-2 with TRBJ2-1, with D possibly matching TRBD1 (6 bases). This clonotype was obtained from a woman aged 25 to 39 in good health and CMV-seronegative. Specimen: PBMCs. The DNA for the CDR3 is TGTGCCAGCAGCCCAGGGGCCGAGGCCTACAATGAGCAGTTCTTC. It encodes CASSPGAEAYNEQFF. Filled out from reference TRBV7-2 and TRBJ2-1, the complete variable domain reads GAGVSQSPSNKVTEKGKDVELRCDPISGHTALYWYRQSLGQGLEFLIYFQGNSAPDKSGLPSDRFSAERTGGSVSTLTIQRTQQEDSAVYLCASSPGAEAYNEQFFGPGTRLTVL.